A few counts support the clone carrying this TCR beta chain. Cohort placement rested on clinical history that participants reported themselves. The germline CDR1 and CDR2 sequences are SGHRS and YFSETQ. The CDR3 spans 16 residues. Trimming removed 0 bases from V and 6 bases from J; junction bases left unmatched: 7. Some clones are missing from TCRdb's copy, which holds only in-frame ones; the method was immunoSEQ multiplex PCR. Here the sample spans some 340,000 clones, roughly nine tenths being singletons. This sample is drawn from a study of blood T cell repertoires in COVID-19. Across the whole study: Sample material is recorded as cDNA or gDNA derived from T cells, B-cell-depleted T cells, or PBMCs.

The sequence was collected from a woman aged 25-40 years who had been exposed to COVID-19. The chain has TRBV5-1 and TRBJ2-1; TRBD2 aligns across 9 bases. Sequenced input: PBMCs or T cells enriched from blood (not recorded which). CDR3 nucleotide sequence: TGCGCCAGCAGCTTGGTTGCGGGGGGGCTCGTCAATGAGCAGTTCTTC. This encodes CASSLVAGGLVNEQFF.